In this sample, the clone carrying this T cell receptor beta chain turned up a few times. Its antigen remains unidentified. Germline CDR1 is DFQATT and CDR2 is SNEGSKA (reference sequence). This CDR3 is 11 amino acids long. Trimming took 3 bases from V and 13 from J, leaving 12 bases between them. Study conclusions and caveats: The TCR gene usage of tumor memory CD4+ T cells clustered together with blood and lymph node memory CD4+ cells and with lymph node naive CD4+ cells.

TCRdb fed the 5' RACE reads into MiXCR, producing one record per CDR3 protein. Found here are about 57,000 distinct CDR3 sequences, 25% to 30% of them singletons; the top ten hold around 3.1%. This TCR was recovered from a female donor with breast cancer. Sequenced sample: tumor-infiltrating memory CD4+ T cells sorted from the breast tumor. Subset in this sample: memory CD4+ T cells, CD4+CD45RO+CD25-. V gene TRBV20-1 combines with J gene TRBJ1-4, with D unresolved. CDR3 in DNA: TGCAGTGCTAGGGATCCCCCGGGACTGTTTTTT. This sequence encodes CSARDPPGLFF.